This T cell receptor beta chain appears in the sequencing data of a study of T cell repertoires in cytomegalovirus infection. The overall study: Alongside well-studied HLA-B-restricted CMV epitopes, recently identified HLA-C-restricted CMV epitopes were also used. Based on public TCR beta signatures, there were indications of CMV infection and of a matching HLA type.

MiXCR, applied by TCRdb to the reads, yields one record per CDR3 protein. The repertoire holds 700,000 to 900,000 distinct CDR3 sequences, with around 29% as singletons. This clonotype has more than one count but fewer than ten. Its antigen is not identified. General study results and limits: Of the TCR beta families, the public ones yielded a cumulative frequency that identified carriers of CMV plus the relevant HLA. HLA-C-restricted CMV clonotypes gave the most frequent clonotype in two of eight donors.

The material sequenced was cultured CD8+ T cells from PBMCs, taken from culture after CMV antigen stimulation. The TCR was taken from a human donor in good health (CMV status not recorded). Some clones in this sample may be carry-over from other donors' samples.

CDR3 sequence (DNA): TGCGCCAGCAGCCAAATACACCGGTCGGGGACTGAAGCTTTCTTT. It is translated as CASSQIHRSGTEAFF. This chain uses TRBV4-1 with TRBJ1-1; D ambiguous. Germline CDR1 MGHRA, CDR2 YSYEKL. The CDR3 runs 15 residues. V lost 2 bases to trimming and J lost 5 bases, with 15 bases between them.